These T cell receptor beta chains were read from a single sample in a study of shared clonotypes between healthy human individuals. The table came from immunoSEQ multiplex PCR; TCRdb's copy has only in-frame clones and leaves some out. The table lists some 2 million clones, about 95% of them singletons. The sample taken for sequencing was naive CD8+ T cells sorted from blood. The receptors were gathered from a young man in good health. Each CDR3 is given with its conserved first and last residue. D genes are given only for firm matches. The size entry is marked missing in some rows and otherwise reads once, few, many or a size class.

>TRBJ1-4|TRBD1|-|TRBV30
TGTGCCTGGAGTCCGGAGGGGGCAAGTGAAAAACTGTTTTTT
CAWSPEGASEKLFF
>TRBJ1-1|TRBD1|-|TRBV6-1
TGTGCCAGCAGCCCAAAGACAGGGGAAGCTTTCTTT
CASSPKTGEAFF
>TRBJ2-1|TRBD1|-|TRBV10-3
TGTGCCATCAGTGAGGGAGCAGGACAGGGTGACAATGAGCAGTTCTTC
CAISEGAGQGDNEQFF
>TRBJ2-3|-|-|TRBV29-1
TGCAGCGTTGGGGGGGGCGAAAGCACAGATACGCAGTATTTT
CSVGGGESTDTQYF
>TRBJ2-7|-|-|TRBV27
TGTGCCAGCAGTTTACAGGGCGCGTACGAGCAGTACTTC
CASSLQGAYEQYF
>TRBJ2-7|TRBD2|-|TRBV7-4
TGTGCCAGCGGAAAATCTTGGGGGAGGGTGTTATACGAGCAGTACTTC
CASGKSWGRVLYEQYF
>TRBJ2-7|-|-|TRBV7-7
TGTGCTAGCAGCCCCGCGGGACGCCCCTACGAGCAGTACTTC
CASSPAGRPYEQYF
>TRBJ2-7|-|-|TRBV6-1
TGTGCCAGCAGGTGGGCACAGGGATCCTACGAGCAGTACTTC
CASRWAQGSYEQYF
>TRBJ1-6|-|-|TRBV27
TGTGCCAGCAGTTTTATGGGCCCCGACTTAAATTCACCCCTCCACTTT
CASSFMGPDLNSPLHF
>TRBJ2-2|TRBD1|-|TRBV27
TGTGCCAGCAGTTTCGGGACAGGGGGCATGGGCGGGGAGCTGTTTTTT
CASSFGTGGMGGELFF
>TRBJ2-5|-|-|TRBV30
TGTGCCTGGAGTGGGCCCCGCCGAGAGACCCAGTACTTC
CAWSGPRRETQYF
>TRBJ2-1|TRBD1|-|TRBV30
TGTGCCTTGGGGACAGCGTTAAATGAGCAGTTCTTC
CALGTALNEQFF
>TRBJ2-1|-|-|TRBV27
TGTGCCAGCAGTCCCCGGACTTCCACCTACAATGAGCAGTTCTTC
CASSPRTSTYNEQFF
>TRBJ1-5|-|-|TRBV6-6
TGTGCCAGCAGAACGACAGCCGAGGGGAGTCAGCCCCAGCATTTT
CASRTTAEGSQPQHF
>TRBJ2-3|-|-|TRBV27
TGTGCCAGCAGTTTATGGGGCAGGGGTGATACGCAGTATTTT
CASSLWGRGDTQYF
>TRBJ2-7|-|-|TRBV10-2
TGCGCCAGCAGTGACTCGGGGACTCTCTACGAGCAGTACTTC
CASSDSGTLYEQYF
>TRBJ2-7|-|-|TRBV11-2
TGTGCCAGCAGCTTAGGTGGCAGTGGAACCTACGAGCAGTACTTC
CASSLGGSGTYEQYF
>TRBJ2-3|-|-|TRBV28
TGTGCCAGCAGATCGACGGATACGCAGTATTTT
CASRSTDTQYF
>TRBJ2-7|-|-|TRBV29-1
TGCAGCGTCGGAGGGACCTCCTACGAGCAGTACTTC
CSVGGTSYEQYF
>TRBJ1-1|-|-|TRBV11-2
TGTGCCAGCAGCCACACTGGAGGGGCCCCACTGAACACTGAAGCTTTCTTT
CASSHTGGAPLNTEAFF
>TRBJ1-1|-|-|TRBV19
TGTGCCAGTACCCTCAAGGGGGGGCGAGGGACTGAAGCTTTCTTT
CASTLKGGRGTEAFF
>TRBJ2-5|TRBD2|-|TRBV2
TGTGCCAGCAGTGGCCTAGCGGACACCCAGTACTTC
CASSGLADTQYF
>TRBJ2-5|TRBD2|-|TRBV5-4
TGTGCCAGCAACTTCCAGGGCGGGGGAGTTGAGACCCAGTACTTC
CASNFQGGGVETQYF
>TRBJ2-1|-|-|TRBV4-1
TGCGCCAGCAGCCCGTGGGAGGGGGCAGAGAATGAGCAGTTCTTC
CASSPWEGAENEQFF
>TRBJ1-1|-|-|TRBV5-6
TGTGCCAGCAGCCTACAGGGAGGTATAGAAGCTTTCTTT
CASSLQGGIEAFF
>TRBJ2-3|TRBD2|-|TRBV7-6
TGTGCCAGCAGCTTAGTCTCTCCGCGGGAGTGGGGAGATACGCAGTATTTT
CASSLVSPREWGDTQYF
>TRBJ2-7|TRBD2|-|TRBV5-6
TGTGCCAGCAGCTTGGCTCGAGCGGGAGACTACGAGCAGTACTTC
CASSLARAGDYEQYF
>TRBJ1-1|-|-|TRBV4-3
TGCGCCAGCAGCCAAGAACACGGCTACACTGAAGCTTTCTTT
CASSQEHGYTEAFF
>TRBJ1-2|TRBD1|-|TRBV10-1
TGCGCCCCGAGGGGACAGGGGACCTCCGACGAACAATCAAGCTATGGCTACACCTTC
CAPRGQGTSDEQSSYGYTF
>TRBJ1-4|-|few|TRBV29-1
TGCAGCGTTGGGGACCCTCGGCAACTGTTTTTT
CSVGDPRQLFF
>TRBJ2-7|-|once|TRBV9
TGTGCCAGCAGCGGCCGGGCGGGTTACGAGCAGTACTTC
CASSGRAGYEQYF
>TRBJ2-3|TRBD2|-|TRBV9
TGTGCCAGCAGCGTAGGCGGGAGTGATACGCAGTATTTT
CASSVGGSDTQYF
>TRBJ2-2|TRBD1|-|TRBV25-1
TGTGCCGGACAGGGACCGACCACCGGGGAGCTGTTTTTT
CAGQGPTTGELFF
>TRBJ2-1|TRBD1|-|TRBV29-1
TGCAGCGTTTATGGGACAGCCCTCTATGCGAATGAGCAGTTCTTC
CSVYGTALYANEQFF
>TRBJ2-7|-|-|TRBV5-8
TGTGCCAGCAGCTTGCTGGACACTAGCTCCTACGAGCAGTACTTC
CASSLLDTSSYEQYF
>TRBJ1-2|-|-|TRBV6-5
TGTGCCAGCAGTTACGGAGACACAGGGTGGAGTGGCTACACCTTC
CASSYGDTGWSGYTF
>TRBJ2-7|-|-|TRBV5-8
TGTGCCAGCAGCCGAGTAAGGGACTTTCGCGACGAGCAGTACTTC
CASSRVRDFRDEQYF
>TRBJ2-5|-|-|TRBV19
TGTGCCACCGCCACCACTTACCAAGAGACCCAGTACTTC
CATATTYQETQYF
>TRBJ2-5|-|-|TRBV9
TGTGCCAGCAGCCTTGGCGGAGCGGCGGAGACCCAGTACTTC
CASSLGGAAETQYF
>TRBJ1-2|-|-|TRBV27
TGTGCCAGCAGTACGACAAGTAACTATGGCTACACCTTC
CASSTTSNYGYTF
>TRBJ2-1|TRBD1|-|TRBV4-1
TGCGCCAGCAGCCAAGCACAGGGGTCCCACAATGAGCAGTTCTTC
CASSQAQGSHNEQFF
>TRBJ1-1|TRBD1|-|TRBV7-9
TGTGCCAGCAGCCTGACGACCGGGACAGTTGAAGCTTTCTTT
CASSLTTGTVEAFF
>TRBJ2-7|-|-|TRBV6-1
TGTGCCAGCAGTGAAGTGGTGTACGAGCAGTACTTC
CASSEVVYEQYF
>TRBJ2-4|-|-|TRBV10-1
TGCGCCAGCAGTGATGGAAGGACAAACATTCAGTACTTC
CASSDGRTNIQYF
>TRBJ1-2|-|-|TRBV6-6
TGTGCCAGCAGTGTAGGACGCGAAGGCACCTTC
CASSVGREGTF
>TRBJ2-7|-|-|TRBV7-4
TGTGCCAGCAGCTCCGGAGCCGGCTCCCCCGGGTGGGAGCAGTACTTC
CASSSGAGSPGWEQYF
>TRBJ2-3|-|-|TRBV11-2
TGTGCCAGCAGCTTAGATGGGGCGGCAGATACGCAGTATTTT
CASSLDGAADTQYF
>TRBJ1-6|TRBD1|-|TRBV5-4
TGTGCCAGCAGCTTGCAGGAATCAGGGGGGGGTTCACCCCTCCACTTT
CASSLQESGGGSPLHF
>TRBJ2-7|-|-|TRBV10-1
TGCGCCAGCAGTGAGGACAGGCTGCTGGACGAGCAGTACTTC
CASSEDRLLDEQYF
>TRBJ2-7|-|-|TRBV6-5
TGTGCCAGCAGTTTGTCTGCCGGGGTTCCCTACGAGCAGTACTTC
CASSLSAGVPYEQYF
>TRBJ2-3|TRBD2|once|TRBV9
TGTGCCAGCAGCCGTAAAGCCCAACTAGCGGGGCCTAGAGATACGCAGTATTTT
CASSRKAQLAGPRDTQYF
>TRBJ1-1|-|-|TRBV27
TGTGCCAGCAGTATGGGGGCCGTCACTGAAGCTTTCTTT
CASSMGAVTEAFF
>TRBJ2-3|TRBD2|-|TRBV10-2
TGCGCCAGCAGTGAGCGGATGGCACTAGCGGTGCGGGATACGCAGTATTTT
CASSERMALAVRDTQYF
>TRBJ2-2|-|-|TRBV18
TGTGCCAGCTCACCAACTTCCGGGACACCGAACACCGGGGAGCTGTTTTTT
CASSPTSGTPNTGELFF
>TRBJ2-2|TRBD2|-|TRBV18
TGTGCCAGCTCACCTAGCGGGCTTTCCGGGGAGCTGTTTTTT
CASSPSGLSGELFF